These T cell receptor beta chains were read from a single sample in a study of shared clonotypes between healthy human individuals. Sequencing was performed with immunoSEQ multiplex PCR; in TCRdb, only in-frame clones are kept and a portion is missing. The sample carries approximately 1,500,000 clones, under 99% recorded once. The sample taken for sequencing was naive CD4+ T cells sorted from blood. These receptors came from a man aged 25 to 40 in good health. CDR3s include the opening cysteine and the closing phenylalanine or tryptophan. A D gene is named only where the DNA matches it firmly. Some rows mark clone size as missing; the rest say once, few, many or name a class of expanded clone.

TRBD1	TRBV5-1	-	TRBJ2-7	TGCGCCAGCAGCGGAACAGGGGTATCCCATTACGAGCAGTACTTC	CASSGTGVSHYEQYF
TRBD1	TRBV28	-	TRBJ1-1	TGTGCCAGCAGCCTGAGGACAGGGGTTATGAACACTGAAGCTTTCTTT	CASSLRTGVMNTEAFF
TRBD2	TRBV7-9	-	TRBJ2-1	TGTGCCAGCACGGATAGAGGGCTAGCGGCCCACAATGAGCAGTTCTTC	CASTDRGLAAHNEQFF
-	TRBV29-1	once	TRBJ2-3	TGCAGCGTTGTTAGGGGTGCTAGCACAGATACGCAGTATTTT	CSVVRGASTDTQYF
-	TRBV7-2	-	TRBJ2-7	TGTGCCAGCAGCTTAGCACGGGCAGCCAGTGATTCCTACGAGCAGTACTTC	CASSLARAASDSYEQYF
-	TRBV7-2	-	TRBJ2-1	TGTGCCAGCAGCTTATTCCCCCCGTCCAATGAGCAGTTCTTC	CASSLFPPSNEQFF
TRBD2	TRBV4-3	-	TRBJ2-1	TGCGCCAGCAGCCCAGGGACTAGCGGGAGGGCCCTCCCCGATGAGCAGTTCTTC	CASSPGTSGRALPDEQFF
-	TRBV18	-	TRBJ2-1	TGTGCCAGCTCACCAATGGTCGCCTACAATGAGCAGTTCTTC	CASSPMVAYNEQFF
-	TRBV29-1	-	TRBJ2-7	TGCAGCGTTGGGGGCAGGGAAGGGGTCATAAGGGAGCAGTACTTC	CSVGGREGVIREQYF
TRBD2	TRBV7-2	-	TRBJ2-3	TGTGCCAGCAGCTCCCGAGCGGGAGCGGCAGATACGCAGTATTTT	CASSSRAGAADTQYF
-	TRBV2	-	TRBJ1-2	TGTGCCAGCAGTGGCCAGTTAGCTAACTATGGCTACACCTTC	CASSGQLANYGYTF
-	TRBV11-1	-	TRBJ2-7	TGTGCCAGCAGCCTAAGACAGGTCTCCTACGAGCAGTACTTC	CASSLRQVSYEQYF
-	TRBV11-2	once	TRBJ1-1	TGTGCCAGCAGTTATATCTCGGTCAGGGCTGAAGCTTTCTTT	CASSYISVRAEAFF
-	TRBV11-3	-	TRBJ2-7	TGTGCCAGCAGCGCCGGGACACCCGGCGAGCAGTACTTC	CASSAGTPGEQYF
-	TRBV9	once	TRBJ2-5	TGTGCCAGCAGCGTAGGTGGGAACATCCAAGAGACCCAGTACTTC	CASSVGGNIQETQYF
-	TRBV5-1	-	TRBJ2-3	TGCGCCAGCAGCTTGGGAGGGGGGTTCACAGATACGCAGTATTTT	CASSLGGGFTDTQYF
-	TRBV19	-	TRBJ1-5	TGTGCCAGTAGTATTCTCGGGGATACTCAGCCCCAGCATTTT	CASSILGDTQPQHF
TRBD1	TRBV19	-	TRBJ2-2	TGTGCCACCACAGGGGTTGGTAACACCGGGGAGCTGTTTTTT	CATTGVGNTGELFF
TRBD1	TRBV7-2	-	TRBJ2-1	TGTGCCAGCAGCTTCTACAGGGGAGTCACCTACAATGAGCAGTTCTTC	CASSFYRGVTYNEQFF
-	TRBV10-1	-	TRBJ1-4	TGCGCCAGGTCCCCAGGGGTTAATGAAAAACTGTTTTTT	CARSPGVNEKLFF
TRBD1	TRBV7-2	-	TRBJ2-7	TGTGCCAGCAGCTCCGGCCTTAAGACAGGGCGATCCTACGAGCAGTACTTC	CASSSGLKTGRSYEQYF
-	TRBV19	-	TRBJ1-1	TGTGCCAGTAGTATGTTGAGGACTGAAGCTTTCTTT	CASSMLRTEAFF
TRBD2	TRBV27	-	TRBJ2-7	TGTGCCAGCAGTCCGACTAGCGGGAGATTTACCTACGAGCAGTACTTC	CASSPTSGRFTYEQYF
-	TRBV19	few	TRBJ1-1	TGTGCCAGTAATCAACAGGGTTGGACTGAAGCTTTCTTT	CASNQQGWTEAFF
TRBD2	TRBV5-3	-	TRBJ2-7	TGTGCCAGAAGCTCGACCTATACCGGGACTAGTTACGAGCAGTACTTC	CARSSTYTGTSYEQYF
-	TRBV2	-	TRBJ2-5	TGTGCCAGCAGTGAAGCGCAGACAGGCCGGGAGACCCAGTACTTC	CASSEAQTGRETQYF
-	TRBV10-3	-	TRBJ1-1	TGTGCCATCAGTGCCTCGGGAACACTTGAAGCTTTCTTT	CAISASGTLEAFF
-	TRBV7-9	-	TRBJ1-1	TGTGCCAGCAGCCATGGTAAAACGGGATCTGGGAACACTGAAGCTTTCTTT	CASSHGKTGSGNTEAFF
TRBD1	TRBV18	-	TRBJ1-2	TGTGCCAGCTCGCCGGACAGGCCGTATGGCTACACCTTC	CASSPDRPYGYTF
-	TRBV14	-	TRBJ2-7	TGTGCCAGCAGCCAAGTCGCAGGGGTTGGCACCGAGCAGTACTTC	CASSQVAGVGTEQYF
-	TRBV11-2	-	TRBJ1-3	TGTGCCAGCAGCTTTAAGGAAAGCTCTGGAAACACCATATATTTT	CASSFKESSGNTIYF
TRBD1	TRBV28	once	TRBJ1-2	TGTGCCAGCAGTGGGACAGGGGACGGCTACACCTTC	CASSGTGDGYTF
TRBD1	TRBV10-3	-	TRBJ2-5	TGTGCCATCAGGGAAGGGGCAGGGGGAGAGACCCAGTACTTC	CAIREGAGGETQYF
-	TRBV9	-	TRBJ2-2	TGTGCCAGCAGCGGGGTCACCGGGGAGCTGTTTTTT	CASSGVTGELFF
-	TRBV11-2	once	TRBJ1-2	TGTGCCAGCAGCTCCTTAGGGACAAACCTCTATGGCTACACCTTC	CASSSLGTNLYGYTF
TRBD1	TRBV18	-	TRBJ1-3	TGTGCCAGCTCACCACAACAGGGGCAAATCAACTCTGGAAACACCATATATTTT	CASSPQQGQINSGNTIYF
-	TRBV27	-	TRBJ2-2	TGTGCCAGCAGTTGGGCCTGGGGAGCGGACACCGGGGAGCTGTTTTTT	CASSWAWGADTGELFF
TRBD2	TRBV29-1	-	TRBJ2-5	TGCAGCGTTGATTTATGGGGGGGTGTTGAGACCCAGTACTTC	CSVDLWGGVETQYF
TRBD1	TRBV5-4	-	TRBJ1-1	TGTGCCAGCAGCTTCAGGGGGCGCTGGGGCACTGAAGCTTTCTTT	CASSFRGRWGTEAFF
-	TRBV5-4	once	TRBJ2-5	TGTGCCAGCAGCTTGCGGGGAGGTGTTGCACAGCTAGAGACCCAGTACTTC	CASSLRGGVAQLETQYF
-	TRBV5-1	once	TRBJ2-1	TGCGCCAGCAGCTTGGATGGGGACTTTGTTTACAATGAGCAGTTCTTC	CASSLDGDFVYNEQFF
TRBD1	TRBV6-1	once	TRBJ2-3	TGTGCCAGCAGTGCGATATCCCCCGGGACAGGGGCAGATACGCAGTATTTT	CASSAISPGTGADTQYF
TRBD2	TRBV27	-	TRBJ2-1	TGTGCCACTACGATGGGGACTAGCATCGATGAGCAGTTCTTC	CATTMGTSIDEQFF
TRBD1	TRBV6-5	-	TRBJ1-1	TGTGCCAGCAGTTACACAGGGGGCATCACTGAAGCTTTCTTT	CASSYTGGITEAFF
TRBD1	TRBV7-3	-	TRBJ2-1	TGTGCCAGCAGCTTAGACAGGGGGAATGAGCAGTTCTTC	CASSLDRGNEQFF
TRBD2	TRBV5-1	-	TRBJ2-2	TGCGCCAGCAGCTTTGGGCTAGCGGGAGCCGGGGAGCTGTTTTTT	CASSFGLAGAGELFF
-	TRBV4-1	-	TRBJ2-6	TGCGCCAGCAGCCAAGATTACTCCTCTGGGGCCAACGTCCTGACTTTC	CASSQDYSSGANVLTF
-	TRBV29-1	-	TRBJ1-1	TGCAGCGGGGGGGACATTATAGGCACTGAAGCTTTCTTT	CSGGDIIGTEAFF
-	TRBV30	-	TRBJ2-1	TGTGCCTGGGGGGGCTCGGTGCAGTTCTTC	CAWGGSVQFF
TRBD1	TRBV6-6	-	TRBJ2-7	TGTGCCAGCAGCGAGACAGGGCGGCAGTACGAGCAGTACTTC	CASSETGRQYEQYF
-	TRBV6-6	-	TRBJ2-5	TGTGCCAGCAGACGCCTGACCCAGGGATTTGGGGAGACCCAGTACTTC	CASRRLTQGFGETQYF
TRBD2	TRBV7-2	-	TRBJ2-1	TGTGCCAGCAGCTCCAGACTAGCGGGAGGCCATGAGCAGTTCTTC	CASSSRLAGGHEQFF
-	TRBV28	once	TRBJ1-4	TGTGCCAGCAGTGGCGAGCAGGGGACCAACCTACCGAATGAAAAACTGTTTTTT	CASSGEQGTNLPNEKLFF
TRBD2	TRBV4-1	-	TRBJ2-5	TGCGCCAGCAGCCACCCCGGGACTAGCGGGAGTCGTCACCAAGAGACCCAGTACTTC	CASSHPGTSGSRHQETQYF
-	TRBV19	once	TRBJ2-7	TGTGCCAGTGCGCCCGTCGGGGGCGGGAGCTCCTACGAGCAGTACTTC	CASAPVGGGSSYEQYF